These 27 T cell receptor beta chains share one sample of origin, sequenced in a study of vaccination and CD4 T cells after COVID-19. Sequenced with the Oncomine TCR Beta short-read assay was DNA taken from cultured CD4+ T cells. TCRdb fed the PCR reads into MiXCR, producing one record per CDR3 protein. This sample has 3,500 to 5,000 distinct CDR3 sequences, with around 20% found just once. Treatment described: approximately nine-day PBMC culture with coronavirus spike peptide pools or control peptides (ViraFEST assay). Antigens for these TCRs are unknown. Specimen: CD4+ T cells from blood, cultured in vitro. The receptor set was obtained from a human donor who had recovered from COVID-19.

The CDR3 nucleotides read TGCGCCAGCAGCTTGGCCGCGGGGAGAACCGGGGAGCTGTTTTTT. Protein sequence: CASSLAAGRTGELFF. V gene TRBV5-1 combines with J gene TRBJ2-2, with a weak D call TRBD2 (6 bases). Germline loops: CDR1 SGHRS, CDR2 YFSETQ. The CDR3 has 15 amino acids. Trimming removed 0 bases at V and 5 bases at J, with 11 bases between.

The CDR3 here is CASSLGGPQYEQFF. CDR3 sequence (DNA): TGTGCCAGCAGTTTAGGCGGTCCTCAATATGAGCAGTTCTTC. The chain uses TRBV12-3 or TRBV12-4 and TRBJ2-1, with D uncertain. The length of the CDR3 is 14 residues. Trimming shortened V by 1 base and J by 8 bases, and 12 bases separated the two germline ends.

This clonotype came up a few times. The CDR3 coding sequence is TGTGCCAGCAGCCCCGCGACCGGGGAGGGGGAGACCCAGTACTTC. Translation: CASSPATGEGETQYF. This rearrangement joins TRBV25-1 to TRBJ2-5; 7 positions agree with TRBD2. In germline, CDR1 is MGHDK, CDR2 SYGVNS. Germline trimming cut 6 bases from V and 5 bases from J; bases unmatched to any gene: 12. The CDR3 has 15 amino acids.

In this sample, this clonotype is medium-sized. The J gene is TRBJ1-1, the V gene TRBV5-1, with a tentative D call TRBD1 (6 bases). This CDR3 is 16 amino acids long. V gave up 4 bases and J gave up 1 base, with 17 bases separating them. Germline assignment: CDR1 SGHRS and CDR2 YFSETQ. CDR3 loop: CASSLDSRSWNTEAFF. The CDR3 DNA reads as TGCGCCAGCAGCCTGGACAGCAGGTCCTGGAACACTGAAGCTTTCTTT.

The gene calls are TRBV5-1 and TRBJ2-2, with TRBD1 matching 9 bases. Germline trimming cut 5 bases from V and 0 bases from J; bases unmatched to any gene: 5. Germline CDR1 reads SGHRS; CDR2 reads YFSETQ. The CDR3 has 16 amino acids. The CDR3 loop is CASRLGTGSNTGELFF. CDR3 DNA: TGCGCCAGCAGACTCGGGACAGGGTCGAACACCGGGGAGCTGTTTTTT.

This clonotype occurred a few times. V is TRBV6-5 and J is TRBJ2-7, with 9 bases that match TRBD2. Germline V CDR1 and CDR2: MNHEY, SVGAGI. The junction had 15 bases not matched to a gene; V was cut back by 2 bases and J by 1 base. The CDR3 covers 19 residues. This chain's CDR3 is CASSYDSVAGGGVSYEQYF. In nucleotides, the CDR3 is TGTGCCAGCAGTTACGACTCCGTAGCTGGCGGGGGGGTGTCCTACGAGCAGTACTTC.

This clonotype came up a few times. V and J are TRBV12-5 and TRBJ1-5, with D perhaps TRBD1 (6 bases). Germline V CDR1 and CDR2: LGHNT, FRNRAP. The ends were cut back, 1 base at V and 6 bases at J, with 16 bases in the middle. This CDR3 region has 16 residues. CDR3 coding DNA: TGTGCTAGTGGTTTGGGGGACACTACGGAGGCTCAGCCCCAGCATTTT. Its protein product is CASGLGDTTEAQPQHF. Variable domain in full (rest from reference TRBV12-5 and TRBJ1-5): DARVTQTPRHKVTEMGQEVTMRCQPILGHNTVFWYRQTMMQGLELLAYFRNRAPLDDSGMPKDRFSAEMPDATLATLKIQPSEPRDSAVYFCASGLGDTTEAQPQHFGDGTRLSIL.

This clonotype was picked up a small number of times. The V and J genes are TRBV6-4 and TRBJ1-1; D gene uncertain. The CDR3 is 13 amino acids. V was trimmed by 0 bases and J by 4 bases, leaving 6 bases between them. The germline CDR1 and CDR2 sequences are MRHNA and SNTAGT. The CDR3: CASSDSLSTEAFF. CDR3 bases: TGTGCCAGCAGTGACTCTCTGTCCACTGAAGCTTTCTTT.

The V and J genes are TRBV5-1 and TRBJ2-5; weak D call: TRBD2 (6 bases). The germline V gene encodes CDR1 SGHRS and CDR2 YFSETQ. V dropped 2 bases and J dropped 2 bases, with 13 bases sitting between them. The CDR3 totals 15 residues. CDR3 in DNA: TGCGCCAGCAGCTTCACGGGGGATATTCAAGAGACCCAGTACTTC. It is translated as CASSFTGDIQETQYF.

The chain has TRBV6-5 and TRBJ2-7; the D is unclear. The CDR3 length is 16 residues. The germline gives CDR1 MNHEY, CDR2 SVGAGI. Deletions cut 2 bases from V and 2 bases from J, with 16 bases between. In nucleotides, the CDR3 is TGTGCCAGCAGTTACGCCTCACTGGGTTGGACCTACGAGCAGTACTTC. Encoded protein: CASSYASLGWTYEQYF.

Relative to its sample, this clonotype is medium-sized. The DNA of the CDR3 is TGTGCCGCGGACGGTCGAAATGGCTACACCTTC. Its translation is CAADGRNGYTF. The V and J genes are TRBV30 and TRBJ1-2; no reliable D call. CDR1 and CDR2 (germline): GTSNPN, SVGIG (reference sequence). The CDR3 is 11 amino acids. Trimming removed 8 bases at V and 6 bases at J, with 13 bases between.

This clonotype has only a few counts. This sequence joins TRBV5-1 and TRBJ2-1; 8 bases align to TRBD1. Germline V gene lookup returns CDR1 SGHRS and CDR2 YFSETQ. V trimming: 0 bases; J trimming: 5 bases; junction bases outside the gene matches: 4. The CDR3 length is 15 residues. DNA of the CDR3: TGCGCCAGCAGCTTGGGGCAGGGGGCCAACAATGAGCAGTTCTTC. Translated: CASSLGQGANNEQFF.

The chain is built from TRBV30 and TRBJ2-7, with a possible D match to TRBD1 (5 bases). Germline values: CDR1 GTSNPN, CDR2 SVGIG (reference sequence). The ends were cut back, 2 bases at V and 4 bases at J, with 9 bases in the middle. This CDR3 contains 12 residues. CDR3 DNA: TGTGCCTGGAGTTTGGGGCATTACGAGCAGTACTTC. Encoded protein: CAWSLGHYEQYF.

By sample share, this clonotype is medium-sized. The CDR3 coding sequence is TGTGCCAGCAGTCGTCCCGGGACAGGGTACGGAACTGAAGCTTTCTTT. Translated, it gives CASSRPGTGYGTEAFF. This chain joins TRBV27 and TRBJ1-1, with TRBD1 identical over 9 bases. The trim removed 5 bases at V and 5 bases at J, leaving 12 bases unmatched. The CDR3 consists of 16 residues. The germline V gene has CDR1 MNHEY and CDR2 SMNVEV (reference sequence).

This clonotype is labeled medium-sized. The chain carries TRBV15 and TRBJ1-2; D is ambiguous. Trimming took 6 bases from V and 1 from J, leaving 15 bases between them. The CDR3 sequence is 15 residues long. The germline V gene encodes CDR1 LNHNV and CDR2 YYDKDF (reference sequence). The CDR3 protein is CATRKDSAGNYGYTF. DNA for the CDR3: TGTGCCACCAGGAAAGATTCTGCCGGTAACTATGGCTACACCTTC.

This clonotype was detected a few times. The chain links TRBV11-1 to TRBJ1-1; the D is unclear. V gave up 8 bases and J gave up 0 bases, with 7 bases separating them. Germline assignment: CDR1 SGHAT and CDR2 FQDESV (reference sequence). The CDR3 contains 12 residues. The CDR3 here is CASGRVNTEAFF. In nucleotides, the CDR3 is TGTGCCAGCGGGCGAGTGAACACTGAAGCTTTCTTT.

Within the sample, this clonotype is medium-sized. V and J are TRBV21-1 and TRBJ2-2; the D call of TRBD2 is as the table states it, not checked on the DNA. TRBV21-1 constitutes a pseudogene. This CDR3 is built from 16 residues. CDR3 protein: CASSKSLAGYTGELFF. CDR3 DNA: TGTGCCAGCAGCAAATCACTAGCGGGGTACACCGGGGAGCTGTTTTTT.

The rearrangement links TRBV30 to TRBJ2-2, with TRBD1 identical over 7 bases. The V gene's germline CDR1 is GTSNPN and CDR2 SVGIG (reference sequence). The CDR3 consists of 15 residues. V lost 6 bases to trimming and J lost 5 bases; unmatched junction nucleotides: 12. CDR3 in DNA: TGTGCCTGCCCATCGGCGAGGGGGCGAACCGGGGAGCTGTTTTTT. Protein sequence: CACPSARGRTGELFF.

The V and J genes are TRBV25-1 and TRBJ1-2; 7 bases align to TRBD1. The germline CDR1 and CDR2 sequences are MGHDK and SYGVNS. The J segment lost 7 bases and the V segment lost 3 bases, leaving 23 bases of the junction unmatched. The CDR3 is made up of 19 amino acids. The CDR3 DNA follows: TGTGCCAGCAGTGATTCGATGTCCGGGACAGCGGGTTTGTTGGGTGGCTACACCTTC. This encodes CASSDSMSGTAGLLGGYTF.

The CDR3 nucleotides read TGTGCCAGCTCACCCACAGAATTTAAGAACACTGAAGCTTTCTTT. It translates to CASSPTEFKNTEAFF. The chain combines TRBV18 with TRBJ1-1; D is uncertain. This CDR3 has 15 amino acids. Germline-derived CDR1 and CDR2 are KGHSH and LQKENI. V lost 3 bases to trimming and J lost 1 base, with 12 bases between them.

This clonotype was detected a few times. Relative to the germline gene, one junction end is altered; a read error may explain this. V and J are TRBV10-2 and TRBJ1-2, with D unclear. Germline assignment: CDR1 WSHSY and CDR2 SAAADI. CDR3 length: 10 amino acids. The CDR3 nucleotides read TGCGCCAGCAGTGAGGACCGGGATCCATTC. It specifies CASSEDRDPF.

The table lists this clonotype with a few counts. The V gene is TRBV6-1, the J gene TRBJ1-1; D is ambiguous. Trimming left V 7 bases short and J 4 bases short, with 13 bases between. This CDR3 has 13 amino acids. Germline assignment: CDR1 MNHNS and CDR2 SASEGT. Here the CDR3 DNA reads TGTGCCAGCACCTCGACACCCGGCACTGAAGCTTTCTTT. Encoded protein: CASTSTPGTEAFF.

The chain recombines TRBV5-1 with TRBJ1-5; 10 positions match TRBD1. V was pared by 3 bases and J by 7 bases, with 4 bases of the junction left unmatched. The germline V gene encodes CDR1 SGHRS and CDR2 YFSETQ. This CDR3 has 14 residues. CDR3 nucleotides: TGCGCCAGCAGCTCCGGGACAGGGGTACAGCCCCAGCATTTT. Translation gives CASSSGTGVQPQHF.

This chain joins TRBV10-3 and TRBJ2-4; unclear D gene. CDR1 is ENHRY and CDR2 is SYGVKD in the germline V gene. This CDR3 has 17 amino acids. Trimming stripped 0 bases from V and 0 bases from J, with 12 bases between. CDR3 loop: CAISESEVLLAKNIQYF. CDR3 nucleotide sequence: TGTGCCATCAGTGAGTCGGAAGTCCTGTTAGCCAAAAACATTCAGTACTTC.

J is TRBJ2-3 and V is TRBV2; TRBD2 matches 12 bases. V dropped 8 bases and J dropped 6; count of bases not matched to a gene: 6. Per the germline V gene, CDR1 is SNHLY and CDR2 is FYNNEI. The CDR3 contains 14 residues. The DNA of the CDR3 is TGTGCCAGCCGGGCTAGCGGGGGGGGGGATACGCAGTATTTT. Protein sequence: CASRASGGGDTQYF.

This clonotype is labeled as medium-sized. The CDR3 loop is CASGGGVNSPLHF. The CDR3 coding sequence is TGTGCCAGCGGTGGGGGCGTAAATTCACCCCTCCACTTT. The chain carries TRBV2 and TRBJ1-6, with a weak D call TRBD1 (6 bases). Trimming shortened V by 8 bases and J by 7 bases, and 12 bases separated the two germline ends. Germline values: CDR1 SNHLY, CDR2 FYNNEI. This CDR3 is built from 13 residues.

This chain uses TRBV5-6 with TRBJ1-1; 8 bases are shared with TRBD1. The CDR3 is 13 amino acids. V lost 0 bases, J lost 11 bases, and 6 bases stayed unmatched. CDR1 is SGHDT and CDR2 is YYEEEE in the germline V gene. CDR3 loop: CASSLAGQGGAFF. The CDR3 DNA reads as TGTGCCAGCAGCTTGGCCGGACAGGGTGGGGCTTTCTTT.